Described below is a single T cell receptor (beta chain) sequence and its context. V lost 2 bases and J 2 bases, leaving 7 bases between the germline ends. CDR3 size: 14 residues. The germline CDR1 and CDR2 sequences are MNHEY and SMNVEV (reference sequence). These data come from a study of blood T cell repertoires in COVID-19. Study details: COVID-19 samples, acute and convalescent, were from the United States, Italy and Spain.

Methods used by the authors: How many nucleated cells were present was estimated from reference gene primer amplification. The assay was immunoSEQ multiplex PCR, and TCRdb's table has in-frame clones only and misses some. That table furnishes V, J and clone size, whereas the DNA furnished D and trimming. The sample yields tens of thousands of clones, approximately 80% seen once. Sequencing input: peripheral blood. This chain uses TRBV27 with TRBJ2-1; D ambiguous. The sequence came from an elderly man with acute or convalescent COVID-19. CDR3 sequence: CASSLGLAYNEQFF. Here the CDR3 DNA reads TGTGCCAGCAGTTTAGGCCTGGCCTACAATGAGCAGTTCTTC.